Sequencing of this T cell receptor beta chain was carried out in a study of T cell changes during pregnancy in multiple sclerosis. This CDR3 is 16 amino acids long. V dropped 1 base and J dropped 2 bases, with 13 bases sitting between them. From germline, CDR1 is SGHRS and CDR2 YFSETQ. Clones were sequenced by immunoSEQ multiplex PCR, and TCRdb holds only the in-frame ones, with some missing. The table records more than 40,000 clones, approximately 92% of them present only once. This TCR derives from a female donor with multiple sclerosis, enrolled in a pregnancy study. The chain employs TRBV5-1 and TRBJ1-3; possibly TRBD1 for D (5 bases). The sample here was CD8+ T cells from peripheral blood mononuclear cells, taken after pregnancy. The CDR3 here is CASSLSEGAAGNTIYF. The CDR3 DNA follows: TGCGCCAGCAGCTTGTCGGAAGGGGCGGCTGGAAACACCATATATTTT. Filled out from reference TRBV5-1 and TRBJ1-3, the complete variable domain reads KAGVTQTPRYLIKTRGQQVTLSCSPISGHRSVSWYQQTPGQGLQFLFEYFSETQRNKGNFPGRFSGRQFSNSRSEMNVSTLELGDSALYLCASSLSEGAAGNTIYFGEGSWLTVV.